Listed here are 26 T cell receptor beta chains from one sample, sequenced in a study of patients and donors after allogeneic stem cell transplantation. MiXCR was run by TCRdb on the RT-PCR reads, yielding one entry per CDR3 protein. The sample consists of fewer than 500,000 distinct CDR3 sequences, 16% of them appearing once. Sequenced input: blood, either unsorted or a sorted T cell fraction (not recorded which). Receptors were obtained from a human donor who was either an allogeneic HSCT recipient or a stem cell or donor lymphocyte infusion donor (not recorded which). It is not recorded whose cells these are; they may come from a transplant donor.

V usage is TRBV9 and J usage is TRBJ2-3; 9 nucleotides agree with TRBD2. The CDR3 runs to 14 residues. Per germline, CDR1 SGDLS and CDR2 YYNGEE. V dropped 8 bases and J dropped 5; count of bases not matched to a gene: 9. The CDR3 DNA reads TGTGCCAGTGGTAGCGGGAGATTGGTAGATACGCAGTATTTT. Its protein product is CASGSGRLVDTQYF.

This chain joins TRBV7-2 and TRBJ2-5; the D gene is possibly TRBD2 (7 bases). The V gene lost 3 bases and the J gene lost 6 bases, with 20 bases spanning the gap. Germline V gene lookup returns CDR1 SGHTA and CDR2 FQGNSA. The CDR3 runs 16 residues. The CDR3 sequence: CASSLARRGAGKTQYF. In DNA, the CDR3 is TGTGCCAGCAGCTTGGCCAGACGGGGGGCCGGGAAGACCCAGTACTTC.

This clonotype was picked up many times. This chain joins TRBV7-3 and TRBJ1-6; no clear D. Germline-derived CDR1 and CDR2 are SGHTA and FQGTGA. The CDR3 contains 16 residues. V shed 0 bases and J shed 7 bases, with 13 bases lying between them. The CDR3 loop is CASSLTSGKGNSPLHF. DNA of the CDR3: TGTGCCAGCAGCTTAACGAGTGGTAAAGGAAATTCACCCCTCCACTTT.

This clonotype was observed many times. V and J are TRBV9 and TRBJ2-3; 14 nucleotides agree with TRBD2. V shed 4 bases and J 4 bases; nucleotides not matched to a gene: 2. This CDR3 spans 15 amino acids. Germline CDR1 is SGDLS and CDR2 is YYNGEE. In DNA, the CDR3 is TGTGCCAGCAGCTTGACTAGCGGGAGGGCAGATACGCAGTATTTT. This gives the protein CASSLTSGRADTQYF.

This clonotype was seen a few times. The chain employs TRBV5-4 and TRBJ2-5; D may match TRBD1 or TRBD2 (5 bases each). Per the germline V gene, CDR1 is SGHNT and CDR2 is YYREEE (reference sequence). With 3 bases removed from V and 5 bases from J, the gap between germline ends came to 14 bases. This CDR3 region has 14 residues. Written as DNA, the CDR3 is TGTGCCAGCAGCTATTCGGGGACGTGGGAGACCCAGTACTTC. Amino acids: CASSYSGTWETQYF.

The chain carries TRBV4-1 and TRBJ1-2; D gene ambiguous. The germline V and J ends were trimmed by 4 bases and 2 bases, with 17 bases remaining between them. The germline V gene has CDR1 MGHRA and CDR2 YSYEKL. The CDR3 totals 16 residues. The CDR3 loop reads CASSLRRESWNYGYTF. CDR3 DNA: TGCGCCAGCAGCCTCAGACGAGAATCATGGAACTATGGCTACACCTTC.

The chain recombines TRBV5-5 with TRBJ2-7; 11 nucleotides align to TRBD2. Germline CDR1 and CDR2: SGHKS and YYEKEE (reference sequence). This CDR3 has 14 amino acids. With V trimmed by 6 bases and J by 2 bases, 4 bases remained unmatched. CDR3 loop: CASIPLAGAYEQYF. The DNA of the CDR3 is TGTGCCAGCATCCCACTAGCGGGGGCCTACGAGCAGTACTTC.

This clonotype appeared a few times. The chain is built from TRBV20-1 and TRBJ2-7; TRBD1 agrees at 11 bases. The CDR3 contains 14 residues. Germline V gives CDR1 DFQATT, CDR2 SNEGSKA (reference sequence). V lost 5 bases, J lost 5 bases, and 8 bases stayed unmatched. CDR3 sequence: CSAPGRDRGNEQYF. The CDR3 bases are TGCAGTGCTCCCGGGCGGGACAGGGGGAACGAGCAGTACTTC.

This clonotype has more than one count but fewer than ten. The rearrangement uses TRBV14 and TRBJ2-2; D unresolved. This CDR3 comprises 16 residues. Per the germline V gene, CDR1 is SGHDN and CDR2 is FVKESK. Trimming removed 1 base from V and 7 bases from J, with 16 bases in between. CDR3 sequence: CASSQARNPIGGELFF. Here the CDR3 DNA reads TGTGCCAGCAGCCAAGCTCGGAACCCGATCGGCGGGGAGCTGTTTTTT.

This clonotype occurred a few times. The chain has TRBV20-1 and TRBJ1-5; 7 nucleotides agree with TRBD1. V gave up 4 bases and J gave up 6 bases; unmatched junction bases: 9. Germline V gene data show CDR1 as DFQATT and CDR2 as SNEGSKA (reference sequence). The CDR3 is made up of 14 amino acids. The CDR3 is CSATYGQAGQPQHF. The CDR3 DNA reads TGCAGTGCTACTTACGGACAGGCGGGTCAGCCCCAGCATTTT.

The chain links TRBV4-3 to TRBJ1-5; D call uncertain. The ends were cut back, 0 bases at V and 4 bases at J, with 13 bases in the middle. The CDR3 covers 16 residues. Germline V lookup: CDR1 LGHNA, CDR2 YSLEER. The CDR3 spells CASSQDHSLINQPQHF. The CDR3 DNA sequence: TGCGCCAGCAGCCAAGATCACTCACTAATTAATCAGCCCCAGCATTTT.

This chain connects TRBV2 to TRBJ2-7; no clear D. Trimming shortened V by 6 bases and J by 2 bases, and 14 bases separated the two germline ends. The germline V gene has CDR1 SNHLY and CDR2 FYNNEI. The CDR3 is made up of 14 amino acids. Here the CDR3 DNA reads TGTGCCAGCAGCCTACGAGGCAACACCTACGAGCAGTACTTC. Its protein product is CASSLRGNTYEQYF.

The rearrangement uses TRBV4-1 and TRBJ1-1, with TRBD1 as a possible D gene (6 bases). CDR3 length: 21 amino acids. Trimming stripped 0 bases from V and 3 bases from J, with 29 bases between. Germline assignment: CDR1 MGHRA and CDR2 YSYEKL. CDR3 nucleotide sequence: TGCGCCAGCAGCCAAGACCGGGACATACTATGGGTATGGTCAATGGACACTGAAGCTTTCTTT. This encodes CASSQDRDILWVWSMDTEAFF.

This clonotype was recorded a few times. V is TRBV4-3 and J is TRBJ1-5, with a weak D call TRBD1 (5 bases). The V end lost 0 bases, the J end lost 4 bases, and 13 bases lay between the germline ends. There are 16 residues in the CDR3. The germline gives CDR1 LGHNA, CDR2 YSLEER. The CDR3 spells CASSQELGGWNQPQHF. DNA for the CDR3: TGCGCCAGCAGCCAAGAATTGGGGGGGTGGAATCAGCCCCAGCATTTT.

This sequence joins TRBV27 and TRBJ1-6; 10 nucleotides agree with TRBD1. Looked up from germline, CDR1 is MNHEY and CDR2 is SMNVEV (reference sequence). V shed 3 bases and J 6 bases; nucleotides not matched to a gene: 2. The CDR3 covers 15 residues. CDR3 bases: TGTGCCAGCAGTTTCTGGGACAGGGGTAATTCACCCCTCCACTTT. Its translation is CASSFWDRGNSPLHF.

J is TRBJ1-6 and V is TRBV7-9, with TRBD1 matching over 9 bases. The V gene end was trimmed by 5 bases and the J gene end by 7 bases; junction bases not matched to a gene: 3. Germline CDR1 and CDR2: SEHNR and FQNEAQ (reference sequence). CDR3 length: 14 residues. CDR3 in amino acids: CASSEQGANSPLHF. The DNA of the CDR3 is TGTGCCAGCAGCGAACAGGGGGCAAATTCACCCCTCCACTTT.

This chain uses TRBV6-5 with TRBJ1-1, with TRBD1 as a possible D gene (6 bases). Trimming pared 2 bases from V and 10 bases from J, leaving 23 bases between. The V gene's germline CDR1 is MNHEY and CDR2 SVGAGI. CDR3 length equals 16 residues. The CDR3 sequence is CASSYNRGAKGVGAFF. The CDR3 DNA reads TGTGCCAGCAGTTACAATCGGGGGGCCAAGGGTGTGGGAGCTTTCTTT.

The chain is built from TRBV19 and TRBJ2-7; the match to TRBD2 covers 10 bases. This CDR3 contains 15 residues. V lost 5 bases and J lost 4; bases outside the gene matches: 8. CDR1 and CDR2 from the germline V gene are LNHDA and SQIVND (reference sequence). CDR3 DNA: TGTGCCAGTAGTTTCCCAGGACTAGCGGTTTACGAGCAGTACTTC. Translating it yields CASSFPGLAVYEQYF. Full variable domain (outside the CDR3, taken from reference TRBV19 and TRBJ2-7): DGGITQSPKYLFRKEGQNVTLSCEQNLNHDAMYWYRQDPGQGLRLIYYSQIVNDFQKGDIAEGYSVSREKKESFPLTVTSAQKNPTAFYLCASSFPGLAVYEQYFGPGTRLTVT.

The V call is TRBV6-1, the J call TRBJ1-1; perhaps TRBD1 as D (5 bases). This CDR3 spans 16 amino acids. Germline loops: CDR1 MNHNS, CDR2 SASEGT. The V end lost 6 bases, the J end lost 1 base, and 18 bases lay between the germline ends. As DNA, the CDR3 is TGTGCCAGCAGCTCTCTACTACAGGTTCGGAACACTGAAGCTTTCTTT. Protein product: CASSSLLQVRNTEAFF.

This chain uses TRBV6-2 or TRBV6-3 with TRBJ1-1; D is undetermined. CDR1 is MNHEY, CDR2 SVGEGT, per germline. This CDR3 region has 16 residues. Trimming removed 6 bases at V and 0 bases at J, with 17 bases between. The CDR3 spells CASRLVHSSMNTEAFF. For the CDR3, the DNA is TGTGCCAGCAGACTAGTGCACAGCTCCATGAACACTGAAGCTTTCTTT.

This clonotype was seen a handful of times. The chain recombines TRBV24-1 with TRBJ2-3; D possibly corresponds to TRBD1 (5 bases). This CDR3 is 14 amino acids long. CDR1 is KGHDR, CDR2 SFDVKD, per germline. Between the trimmed V and J ends, which lost 7 bases and 2 bases, there was a span of 12 bases. DNA of the CDR3: TGTGCCACCAGCCTAGGGGAACCCACAGATACGCAGTATTTT. This encodes CATSLGEPTDTQYF.

The V call is TRBV15, the J call TRBJ2-7; tentative D call: TRBD2 (5 bases). The germline V gene encodes CDR1 LNHNV and CDR2 YYDKDF (reference sequence). Trimming took off 0 bases at V and 4 bases at J, with 16 bases between the two ends. The CDR3 extends over 16 amino acids. The CDR3 DNA sequence: TGTGCCACCAGCAGAGATAGAGCGGCTAGCTTTTACGAGCAGTACTTC. It encodes CATSRDRAASFYEQYF.

This clonotype was recorded many times. The V and J genes are TRBV29-1 and TRBJ2-7; D gene ambiguous. V gave up 0 bases and J gave up 3 bases, with 6 bases separating them. The CDR3 is 12 residues long. Looked up from germline, CDR1 is SQVTM and CDR2 is ANQGSEA. The chain's CDR3 is CSVEDLRYEQYF. The CDR3 region has the DNA TGCAGCGTTGAAGATCTACGCTACGAGCAGTACTTC.

In its sample, this clonotype was seen a few times. V usage is TRBV7-2 and J usage is TRBJ2-7; TRBD2 aligns across 13 bases. Trimming took 4 bases from V and 7 from J; bases not matched to a gene: 7. The germline V gene encodes CDR1 SGHTA and CDR2 FQGNSA. This CDR3 contains 15 residues. In DNA, the CDR3 is TGTGCCAGCAGCTATACTAGCGGGAGGGCCGAGGAGCAGTACTTC. It specifies CASSYTSGRAEEQYF.

The chain joins TRBV11-1 to TRBJ1-2, with D maybe TRBD1 (6 bases). The CDR3 sequence is 14 residues long. Trimming removed 5 bases from V and 5 bases from J, with 15 bases in between. Germline CDR1 reads SGHAT; CDR2 reads FQDESV (reference sequence). The CDR3 nucleotides read TGTGCCAGCAGCACCGACAGGACCCTGTATGGCTACACCTTC. Translating it yields CASSTDRTLYGYTF.

This clonotype has at least ten counts. The rearrangement links TRBV4-3 to TRBJ1-1, with D maybe TRBD1 (6 bases). With 3 bases removed from V and 7 bases from J, the gap between germline ends came to 9 bases. The germline CDR1 and CDR2 sequences are LGHNA and YSLEER. The CDR3 has 12 amino acids. The CDR3: CASSHLTGEAFF. The CDR3 nucleotides read TGCGCCAGCAGCCACCTGACAGGTGAAGCTTTCTTT.